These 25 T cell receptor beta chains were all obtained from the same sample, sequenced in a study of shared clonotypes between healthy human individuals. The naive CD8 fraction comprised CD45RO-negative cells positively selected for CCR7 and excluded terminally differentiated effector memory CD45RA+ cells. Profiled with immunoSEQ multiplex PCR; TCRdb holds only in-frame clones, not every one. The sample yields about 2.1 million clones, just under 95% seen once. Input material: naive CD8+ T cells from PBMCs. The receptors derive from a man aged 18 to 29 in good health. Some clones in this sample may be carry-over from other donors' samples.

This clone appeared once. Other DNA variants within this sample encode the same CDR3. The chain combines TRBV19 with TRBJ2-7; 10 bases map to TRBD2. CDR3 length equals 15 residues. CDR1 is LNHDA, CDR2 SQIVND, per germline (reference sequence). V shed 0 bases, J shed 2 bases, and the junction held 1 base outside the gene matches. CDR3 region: CASSIELAGAYEQYF. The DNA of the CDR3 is TGTGCCAGTAGTATAGAGCTAGCGGGAGCCTACGAGCAGTACTTC.

In nucleotides, the CDR3 is TGTGCCACCCAACATAGGGGACCAGACTGGGAGCTGTTTTTT. Translation gives CATQHRGPDWELFF. V and J are TRBV15 and TRBJ2-2; D tentatively fits TRBD1 or TRBD2 (5 bases each). Trimming took 8 bases from V and 9 from J, leaving 19 bases between them. Germline V gives CDR1 LNHNV, CDR2 YYDKDF (reference sequence). The length of the CDR3 is 14 residues.

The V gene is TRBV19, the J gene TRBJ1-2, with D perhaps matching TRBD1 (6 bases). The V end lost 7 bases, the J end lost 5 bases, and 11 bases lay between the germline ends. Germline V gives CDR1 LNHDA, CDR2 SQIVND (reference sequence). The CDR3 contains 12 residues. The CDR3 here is CASKGEGYGYTF. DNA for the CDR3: TGTGCCAGTAAGGGGGAAGGTTATGGCTACACCTTC.

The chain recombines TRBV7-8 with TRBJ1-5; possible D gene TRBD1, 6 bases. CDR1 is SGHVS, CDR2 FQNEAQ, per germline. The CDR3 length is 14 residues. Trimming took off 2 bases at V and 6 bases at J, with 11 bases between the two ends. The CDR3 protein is CASSLSGAGQPQHF. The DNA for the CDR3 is TGTGCCAGCAGCTTATCGGGGGCGGGTCAGCCCCAGCATTTT.

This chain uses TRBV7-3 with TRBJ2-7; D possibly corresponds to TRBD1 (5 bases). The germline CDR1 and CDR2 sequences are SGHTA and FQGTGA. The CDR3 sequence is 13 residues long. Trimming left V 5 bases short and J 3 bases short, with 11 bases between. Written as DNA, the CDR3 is TGTGCCAGCAGCGCCGGACATTTCTACGAGCAGTACTTC. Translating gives CASSAGHFYEQYF.

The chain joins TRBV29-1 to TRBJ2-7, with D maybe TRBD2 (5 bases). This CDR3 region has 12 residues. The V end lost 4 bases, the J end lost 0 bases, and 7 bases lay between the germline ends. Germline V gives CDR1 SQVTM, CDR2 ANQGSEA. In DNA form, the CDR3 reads TGCAGCGTTGTCCTAGCCTCCTACGAGCAGTACTTC. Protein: CSVVLASYEQYF.

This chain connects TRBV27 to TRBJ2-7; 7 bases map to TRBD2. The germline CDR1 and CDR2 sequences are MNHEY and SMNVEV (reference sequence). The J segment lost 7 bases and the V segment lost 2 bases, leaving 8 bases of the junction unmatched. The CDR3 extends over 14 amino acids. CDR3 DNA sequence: TGTGCCAGCAGTTTAACCCGGGGGGTGGGGGAGCAGTACTTC. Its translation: CASSLTRGVGEQYF.

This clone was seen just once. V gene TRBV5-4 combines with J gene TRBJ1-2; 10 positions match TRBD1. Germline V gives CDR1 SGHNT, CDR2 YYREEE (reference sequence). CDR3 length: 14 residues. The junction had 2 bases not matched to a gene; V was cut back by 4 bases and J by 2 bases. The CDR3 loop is CASSPGQGNYGYTF. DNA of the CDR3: TGTGCCAGCAGCCCGGGACAGGGGAACTATGGCTACACCTTC.

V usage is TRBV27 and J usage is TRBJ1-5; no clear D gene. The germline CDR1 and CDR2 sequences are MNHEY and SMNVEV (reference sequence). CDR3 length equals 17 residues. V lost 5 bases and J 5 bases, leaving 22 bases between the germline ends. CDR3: CASSGPLGPAGDQPQHF. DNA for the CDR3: TGTGCCAGCAGTGGACCCCTCGGCCCGGCCGGCGATCAGCCCCAGCATTTT.

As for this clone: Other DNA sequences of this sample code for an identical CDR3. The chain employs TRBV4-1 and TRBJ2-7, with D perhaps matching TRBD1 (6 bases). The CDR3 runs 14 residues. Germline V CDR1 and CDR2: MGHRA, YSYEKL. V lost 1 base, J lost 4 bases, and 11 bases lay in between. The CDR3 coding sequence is TGCGCCAGCAGCCAAGGAGAGGGGGTTTACGAGCAGTACTTC. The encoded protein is CASSQGEGVYEQYF.

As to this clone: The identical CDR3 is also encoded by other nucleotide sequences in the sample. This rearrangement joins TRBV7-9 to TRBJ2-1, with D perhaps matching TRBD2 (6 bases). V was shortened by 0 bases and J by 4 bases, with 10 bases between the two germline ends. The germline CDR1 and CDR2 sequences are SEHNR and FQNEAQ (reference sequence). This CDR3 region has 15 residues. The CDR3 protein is CASSLAGGTYNEQFF. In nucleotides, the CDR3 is TGTGCCAGCAGCTTAGCTGGCGGGACTTACAATGAGCAGTTCTTC.

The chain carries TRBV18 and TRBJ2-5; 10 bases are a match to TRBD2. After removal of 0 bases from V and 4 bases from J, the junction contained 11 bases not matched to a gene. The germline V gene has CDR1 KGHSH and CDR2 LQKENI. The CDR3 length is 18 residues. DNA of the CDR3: TGTGCCAGCTCACCACCGCGGCTAGCGGGAGTGCTTGGAGAGACCCAGTACTTC. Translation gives CASSPPRLAGVLGETQYF.

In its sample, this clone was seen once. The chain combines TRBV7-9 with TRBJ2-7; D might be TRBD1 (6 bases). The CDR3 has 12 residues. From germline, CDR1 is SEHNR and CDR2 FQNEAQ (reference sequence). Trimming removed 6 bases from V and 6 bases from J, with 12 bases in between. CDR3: CASRTGQLEQYF. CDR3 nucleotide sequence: TGTGCCAGCAGAACTGGACAGCTCGAGCAGTACTTC.

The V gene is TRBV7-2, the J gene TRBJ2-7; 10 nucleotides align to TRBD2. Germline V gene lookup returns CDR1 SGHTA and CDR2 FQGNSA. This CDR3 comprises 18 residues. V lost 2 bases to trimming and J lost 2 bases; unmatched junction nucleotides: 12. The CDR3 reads CASSLTLARSGRAYEQYF. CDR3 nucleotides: TGTGCCAGCAGCTTAACCCTAGCGAGGAGCGGGAGGGCCTACGAGCAGTACTTC.

The CDR3: CASSETQGTSYEQYF. Written as DNA, the CDR3 is TGTGCCAGCAGTGAGACGCAGGGAACTTCCTACGAGCAGTACTTC. The gene calls are TRBV6-1 and TRBJ2-7; D may be TRBD1 (5 bases). CDR3 length equals 15 residues. Germline V gene sequence: CDR1 MNHNS, CDR2 SASEGT. The V end lost 3 bases, the J end lost 1 base, and 13 bases lay between the germline ends.

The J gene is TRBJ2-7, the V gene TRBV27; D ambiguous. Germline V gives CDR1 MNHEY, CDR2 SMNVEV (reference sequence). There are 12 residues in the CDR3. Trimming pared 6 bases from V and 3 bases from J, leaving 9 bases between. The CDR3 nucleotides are TGTGCCAGCAGAGGGCAGTACTACGAGCAGTACTTC. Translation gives CASRGQYYEQYF.

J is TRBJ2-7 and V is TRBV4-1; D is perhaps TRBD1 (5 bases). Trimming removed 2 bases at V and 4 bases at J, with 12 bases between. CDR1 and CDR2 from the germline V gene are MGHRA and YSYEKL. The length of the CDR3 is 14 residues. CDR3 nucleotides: TGCGCCAGCAGCCAAACCCCAGGGATTTACGAGCAGTACTTC. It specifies CASSQTPGIYEQYF.

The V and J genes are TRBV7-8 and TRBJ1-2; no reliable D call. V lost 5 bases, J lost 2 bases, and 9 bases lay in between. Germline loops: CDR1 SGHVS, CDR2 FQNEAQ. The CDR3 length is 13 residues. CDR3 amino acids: CASSRTENYGYTF. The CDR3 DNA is TGTGCCAGCAGCCGAACAGAGAACTATGGCTACACCTTC.

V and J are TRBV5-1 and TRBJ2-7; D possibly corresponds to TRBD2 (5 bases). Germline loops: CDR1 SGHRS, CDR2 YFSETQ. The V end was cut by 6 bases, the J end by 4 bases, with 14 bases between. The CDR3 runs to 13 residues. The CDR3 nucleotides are TGCGCCAGCAAGTCGGCACGCGGGTACGAGCAGTACTTC. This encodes CASKSARGYEQYF.

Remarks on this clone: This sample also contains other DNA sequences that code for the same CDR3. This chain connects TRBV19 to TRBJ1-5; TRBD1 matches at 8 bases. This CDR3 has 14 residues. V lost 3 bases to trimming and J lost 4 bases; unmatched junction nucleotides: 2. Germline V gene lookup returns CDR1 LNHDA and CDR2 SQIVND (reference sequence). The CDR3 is CASSIRDRNQPQHF. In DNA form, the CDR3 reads TGTGCCAGTAGTATTAGGGACAGGAATCAGCCCCAGCATTTT.

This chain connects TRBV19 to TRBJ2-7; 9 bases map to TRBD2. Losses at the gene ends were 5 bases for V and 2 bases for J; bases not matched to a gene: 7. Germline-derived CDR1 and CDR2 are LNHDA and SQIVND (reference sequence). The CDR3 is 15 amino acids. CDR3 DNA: TGTGCCAGTAGTGTCATAGCGGGAGAAGCCTACGAGCAGTACTTC. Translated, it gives CASSVIAGEAYEQYF.

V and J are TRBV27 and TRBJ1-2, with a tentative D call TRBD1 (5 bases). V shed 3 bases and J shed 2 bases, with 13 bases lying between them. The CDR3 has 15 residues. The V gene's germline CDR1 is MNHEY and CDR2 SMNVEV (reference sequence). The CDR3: CASSFNRFRNYGYTF. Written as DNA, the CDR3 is TGTGCCAGCAGTTTCAACAGGTTTCGAAACTATGGCTACACCTTC.

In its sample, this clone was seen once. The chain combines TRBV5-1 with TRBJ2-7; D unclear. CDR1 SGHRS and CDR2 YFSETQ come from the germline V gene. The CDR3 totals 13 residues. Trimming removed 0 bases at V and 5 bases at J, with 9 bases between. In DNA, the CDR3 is TGCGCCAGCAGCTTGGTTCCAGGACACGAGCAGTACTTC. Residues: CASSLVPGHEQYF.

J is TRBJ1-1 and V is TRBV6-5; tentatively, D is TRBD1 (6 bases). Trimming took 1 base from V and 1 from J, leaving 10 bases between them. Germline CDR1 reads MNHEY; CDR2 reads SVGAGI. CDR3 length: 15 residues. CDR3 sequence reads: CASSYYRGANTEAFF. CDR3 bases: TGTGCCAGCAGTTACTATCGGGGGGCGAACACTGAAGCTTTCTTT.

For the CDR3, the DNA is TGTGCCAGCAGCTTATGGGCAGTTGTTTCCAACGAGCAGTACTTC. Its translation is CASSLWAVVSNEQYF. The chain carries TRBV7-9 and TRBJ2-7; D unclear. Trimming left V 2 bases short and J 5 bases short, with 16 bases between. The CDR3 extends over 15 amino acids. Germline CDR1 is SEHNR and CDR2 is FQNEAQ (reference sequence).